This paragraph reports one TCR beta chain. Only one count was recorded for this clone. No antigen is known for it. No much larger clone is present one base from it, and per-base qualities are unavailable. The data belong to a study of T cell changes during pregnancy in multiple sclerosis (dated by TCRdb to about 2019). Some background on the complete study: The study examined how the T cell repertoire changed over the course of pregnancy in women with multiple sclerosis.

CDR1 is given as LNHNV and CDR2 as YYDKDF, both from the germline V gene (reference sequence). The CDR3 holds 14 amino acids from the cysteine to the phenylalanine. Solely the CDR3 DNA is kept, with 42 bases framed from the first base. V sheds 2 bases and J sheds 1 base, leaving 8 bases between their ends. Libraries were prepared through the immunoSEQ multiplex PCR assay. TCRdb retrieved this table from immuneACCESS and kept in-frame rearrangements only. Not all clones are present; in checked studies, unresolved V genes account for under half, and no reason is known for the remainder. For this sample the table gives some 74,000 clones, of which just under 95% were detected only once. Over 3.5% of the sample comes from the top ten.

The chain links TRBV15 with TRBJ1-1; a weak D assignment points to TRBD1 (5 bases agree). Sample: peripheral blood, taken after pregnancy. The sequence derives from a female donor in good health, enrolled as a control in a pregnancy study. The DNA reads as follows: TGTGCCACCAGCAGACGCGGACAGAACACTGAAGCTTTCTTT. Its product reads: CATSRRGQNTEAFF.